This TCR beta chain was sequenced for a study of CD8+CD57+ T cells in acquired aplastic anemia. The wider study: When averaged, DNA from sorted CD4+ and CD8+ cells came to 3 to 3.5 ug.

According to the study, genomic DNA was the template for TCR beta VDJ and CDR3 profiling. From the reads, TCRdb called clonotypes with MiXCR, one entry per CDR3 protein. The sample includes around 200,000 distinct CDR3 sequences, about 53% of them seen just once. The V gene lost 6 bases and the J gene lost 1 base, with 10 bases spanning the gap. The CDR3 runs 13 residues. Germline CDR1 reads SGHVS; CDR2 reads FNYEAQ. The specimen sequenced was sorted CD4+, CD8+, or CD8+CD57+ T cells (not recorded which) from PBMCs. This chain links TRBV7-6 with TRBJ2-7, with D uncertain. The TCR was taken from a human donor in good health, serving as a control. The CDR3 spells CASSTDISYEQYF. CDR3 nucleotides: TGTGCCAGCAGTACAGACATTTCCTACGAGCAGTACTTC.